These T cell receptor beta chains were read from a single sample in a study of Graves' ophthalmopathy and Graves' hyperthyroidism. TCRdb passed the multiplex PCR reads through MiXCR, listing each CDR3 protein once. The profile shows over a million distinct CDR3 sequences, approximately 35% of them singletons. The specimen was peripheral blood or thyroid tissue (not recorded which). These receptors were collected from an adult man with Graves' hyperthyroidism. Both conserved end residues are part of each CDR3. The D gene is left open where the match is weak. Rows give clone size only sometimes, using once, few, many, or a class for an expanded clone.

J: TRBJ1-2
V: TRBV10-2
D: -
size: -
CDR3: CASSYGHLKTYGCTF
DNA: TGCGCCAGCAGTTACGGGCACCTTAAGACCTATGGCTGCACCTTC

J: TRBJ1-5
V: TRBV5-6
D: -
size: many
CDR3: CASSLGGGAAQHF
DNA: TGTGCCAGCAGCTTGGGGGGCGGGGCAGCCCAGCATTTT

J: TRBJ1-6
V: TRBV2
D: TRBD1
size: few
CDR3: CASSDNRGSSYNSPLHF
DNA: TGTGCCAGCAGTGATAACAGGGGGAGCTCCTATAATTCACCCCTCCACTTT

J: TRBJ1-1
V: TRBV6-6
D: -
size: few
CDR3: CASSYGSLNTEAFF
DNA: TGTGCCAGCAGTTACGGCAGCCTGAACACTGAAGCTTTCTTT

J: TRBJ1-6
V: TRBV20-1
D: -
size: many
CDR3: CSARGILNSPLHF
DNA: TGCAGTGCTAGGGGTATCTTAAATTCACCCCTCCACTTT

J: TRBJ2-2
V: TRBV10-3
D: TRBD2
size: many
CDR3: CAISVTSGGVTGELFF
DNA: TGTGCCATCAGTGTAACTAGCGGGGGTGTCACCGGGGAGCTGTTTTTT

J: TRBJ1-5
V: TRBV4-3
D: -
size: many
CDR3: CASSQDSNLPQHF
DNA: TGCGCCAGCAGCCAAGATTCAAACTTGCCCCAGCATTTT

J: TRBJ1-2
V: TRBV12-3/TRBV12-4
D: -
size: few
CDR3: CASSPLGQQGGGYTF
DNA: TGTGCCAGCAGTCCCCTAGGACAACAGGGTGGAGGCTACACCTTC

J: TRBJ1-1
V: TRBV7-9
D: -
size: many
CDR3: CASSPAGDGTEAFF
DNA: TGTGCCAGCAGCCCCGCGGGGGATGGCACTGAAGCTTTCTTT

J: TRBJ2-5
V: TRBV7-9
D: TRBD2
size: -
CDR3: CASSQDTRGGLRETQYF
DNA: TGCGCCAGCAGCCAAGATACCCGCGGGGGGTTACGAGAGACCCAGTACTTC

J: TRBJ2-3
V: TRBV15
D: -
size: -
CDR3: CATSRSAPDTQYF
DNA: TGTGCCACCAGCAGATCCGCCCCCGATACGCAGTATTTT

J: TRBJ2-2
V: TRBV7-8
D: TRBD2
size: -
CDR3: CASSLGSGRADGELFF
DNA: TGTGCCAGCAGCTTAGGTAGCGGGAGGGCCGACGGGGAGCTGTTTTTT

J: TRBJ1-3
V: TRBV10-3
D: TRBD1
size: many
CDR3: CAIGTGPNSGNTIYF
DNA: TGTGCCATCGGGACAGGGCCTAACTCTGGAAACACCATATATTTT

J: TRBJ1-4
V: TRBV20-1
D: -
size: many
CDR3: CSARDRQTVGEKLFF
DNA: TGCAGTGCTAGAGATCGTCAGACGGTGGGGGAAAAACTGTTTTTT

J: TRBJ1-2
V: TRBV29-1
D: -
size: many
CDR3: CSARGGPGYGYTF
DNA: TGCAGCGCCCGAGGAGGCCCGGGCTACGGCTACACCTTC

J: TRBJ1-1
V: TRBV29-1
D: TRBD1
size: -
CDR3: CSVVEDRQGAGAQNTEAFF
DNA: TGCAGCGTTGTGGAGGATCGACAGGGGGCAGGGGCCCAGAACACTGAAGCTTTCTTT

J: TRBJ2-7
V: TRBV5-1
D: TRBD1
size: -
CDR3: CASSSGTGGHEQYF
DNA: TGCGCCAGCAGCTCCGGGACAGGGGGCCACGAGCAGTACTTC

J: TRBJ2-6
V: TRBV29-1
D: -
size: many
CDR3: CSVEDQAEAGANVLTF
DNA: TGCAGCGTTGAAGATCAGGCGGAGGCTGGGGCCAACGTCCTGACTTTC

J: TRBJ2-7
V: TRBV6-5
D: TRBD2
size: -
CDR3: CASSYLSSGTFEQYF
DNA: TGTGCCAGCAGTTACTTGTCTAGCGGGACGTTCGAGCAGTACTTC

J: TRBJ1-2
V: TRBV7-8
D: -
size: many
CDR3: CASSIRDTGPDGYTF
DNA: TGTGCCAGCAGCATCCGGGACACCGGACCGGATGGCTACACCTTC

J: TRBJ1-6
V: TRBV4-1
D: -
size: few
CDR3: CASSQPDAFKTNSPLHF
DNA: TGCGCCAGCAGCCAACCGGACGCATTCAAAACAAATTCACCCCTCCACTTT

J: TRBJ2-5
V: TRBV29-1
D: -
size: -
CDR3: CSVEGSRGETQYF
DNA: TGCAGCGTTGAAGGCAGCAGGGGTGAGACCCAGTACTTC

J: TRBJ2-7
V: TRBV12-3/TRBV12-4
D: TRBD2
size: -
CDR3: CASSPSGTSAYEQYF
DNA: TGTGCCAGCAGTCCCTCCGGGACTAGTGCCTACGAGCAGTACTTC

J: TRBJ2-2
V: TRBV5-1
D: -
size: -
CDR3: CASSLTESGTGELFF
DNA: TGCGCCAGCAGCTTGACAGAGTCCGGCACCGGGGAGCTGTTTTTT

J: TRBJ1-5
V: TRBV7-8
D: -
size: -
CDR3: CASGPRANQPQHF
DNA: TGTGCCAGCGGACCCAGGGCAAACCAGCCCCAGCATTTT

J: TRBJ2-2
V: TRBV2
D: TRBD2
size: many
CDR3: CASKVGRESTGELFF
DNA: TGTGCCAGCAAGGTCGGGAGGGAGAGCACCGGGGAGCTGTTTTTT

J: TRBJ1-1
V: TRBV20-1
D: -
size: many
CDR3: CSARDPQTNTEAFF
DNA: TGCAGTGCTAGAGATCCCCAGACAAACACTGAAGCTTTCTTT

J: TRBJ2-5
V: TRBV7-2
D: -
size: many
CDR3: CASSLAGASQETQYF
DNA: TGTGCCAGCAGCTTAGCGGGTGCTAGTCAAGAGACCCAGTACTTC

J: TRBJ1-1
V: TRBV29-1
D: TRBD1
size: -
CDR3: CSVWATDRGTEAFF
DNA: TGCAGCGTTTGGGCGACGGACAGGGGCACTGAAGCTTTCTTT

J: TRBJ1-2
V: TRBV29-1
D: -
size: many
CDR3: CSVDVGEDYGYTF
DNA: TGCAGCGTTGACGTAGGGGAAGACTATGGCTACACCTTC